This T cell receptor (beta chain) was profiled in a study of cytomegalovirus exposure and HLA in healthy donors. The PCR ran on 60 Vbeta and 13 Jbeta primers. Profiling relied on immunoSEQ multiplex PCR, and the TCRdb table lists in-frame clones only, not all of them. The sample contains 150,000 to 250,000 clones, roughly four fifths of which appear only once. Study-wide points: Across all donors, roughly uniform sequencing depth was an assumption of the presence/absence analyses. Across donors, most TCRs were seen rarely, yet some public ones were widespread.

The CDR3 contains 11 residues. Germline values: CDR1 DFQATT, CDR2 SNEGSKA (reference sequence). V lost 0 bases and J lost 7, with 3 bases in between. This clone was found once. Its antigen is undetermined. This sequence joins TRBV20-1 and TRBJ2-2; D gene ambiguous. The receptor was isolated from a man in his thirties or forties in good health and CMV-seronegative. The sequencing sample was made of PBMCs. CDR3 amino acids: CSARDIGELFF. In nucleotides, the CDR3 is TGCAGTGCTAGAGATATCGGGGAGCTGTTTTTT.